A selection of T cell receptor beta chains follows, all from one sample in a study of shared clonotypes between healthy human individuals. Only in-frame clones appear in the TCRdb table, and some are missing; sequencing was by immunoSEQ multiplex PCR. This sample carries 780,000 or so clones, roughly two thirds of them seen once, and the ten largest clones take more than 1.5%. Specimen: memory CD4+ T cells sorted from blood. Source of these receptors: a woman aged 30 to 39 in good health. Each CDR3 is given with its conserved first and last residue. The order of the fields is clone size, J gene, D gene, V gene, CDR3 protein, CDR3 DNA. The D gene is left open where the match is weak. Not all rows give a size; the values are once, few, many and, for expanded clones, a class.

clone_size: .
j_call: TRBJ2-7
d_call: .
v_call: TRBV28
cdr3_aa: CASSPLPSSYEQYF
cdr3_nt: TGTGCCAGCAGTCCATTACCCTCATCCTACGAGCAGTACTTC

clone_size: .
j_call: TRBJ1-2
d_call: TRBD1
v_call: TRBV28
cdr3_aa: CASRDRLGYGYTF
cdr3_nt: TGTGCCAGCAGGGACAGGCTAGGCTATGGCTACACCTTC

clone_size: .
j_call: TRBJ2-2
d_call: TRBD2
v_call: TRBV7-9
cdr3_aa: CASSSISGANTGELFF
cdr3_nt: TGTGCCAGCAGCTCGATCAGCGGGGCGAACACCGGGGAGCTGTTTTTT

clone_size: many
j_call: TRBJ2-7
d_call: TRBD2
v_call: TRBV7-9
cdr3_aa: CASSLGRGLLYEQYF
cdr3_nt: TGTGCCAGCAGCTTAGGCCGGGGACTACTCTACGAGCAGTACTTC

clone_size: .
j_call: TRBJ2-3
d_call: .
v_call: TRBV25-1
cdr3_aa: CASSEGLSESTDTQYF
cdr3_nt: TGTGCCAGCAGTGAAGGGCTCAGCGAAAGCACAGATACGCAGTATTTT

clone_size: .
j_call: TRBJ1-4
d_call: TRBD1
v_call: TRBV5-1
cdr3_aa: CASSPHPQGQGGEKLFF
cdr3_nt: TGCGCCAGCAGCCCGCACCCCCAGGGACAGGGCGGCGAAAAACTGTTTTTT

clone_size: .
j_call: TRBJ2-1
d_call: TRBD2
v_call: TRBV6-4
cdr3_aa: CASRGREAHNEQFF
cdr3_nt: TGTGCCAGCAGGGGGCGGGAGGCTCACAATGAGCAGTTCTTC

clone_size: .
j_call: TRBJ2-2
d_call: TRBD1
v_call: TRBV14
cdr3_aa: CASQGQGATGELFF
cdr3_nt: TGTGCCAGCCAAGGACAGGGTGCCACCGGGGAGCTGTTTTTT

clone_size: .
j_call: TRBJ2-2
d_call: TRBD1
v_call: TRBV15
cdr3_aa: CATSRGFFGRGINTGELFF
cdr3_nt: TGTGCCACCAGCAGGGGTTTTTTTGGCAGGGGGATTAACACCGGGGAGCTGTTTTTT

clone_size: .
j_call: TRBJ1-2
d_call: .
v_call: TRBV29-1
cdr3_aa: CSVDSRPTNYGYTF
cdr3_nt: TGCAGCGTTGATTCTCGACCCACCAACTATGGCTACACCTTC

clone_size: few
j_call: TRBJ1-2
d_call: TRBD1
v_call: TRBV6-5
cdr3_aa: CASTLGQVGYGYTF
cdr3_nt: TGTGCCAGCACCCTAGGACAGGTTGGCTATGGCTACACCTTC

clone_size: .
j_call: TRBJ1-5
d_call: .
v_call: TRBV6-5
cdr3_aa: CASSLTGTYQPQHF
cdr3_nt: TGTGCCAGCAGTCTTACAGGGACCTACCAGCCCCAGCATTTT

clone_size: .
j_call: TRBJ2-1
d_call: TRBD2
v_call: TRBV10-2
cdr3_aa: CASSESKTGTSGRPEFF
cdr3_nt: TGCGCCAGCAGTGAGTCGAAGACCGGGACTAGCGGGAGACCCGAGTTCTTC

clone_size: .
j_call: TRBJ2-1
d_call: TRBD2
v_call: TRBV27
cdr3_aa: CASSWTSGRPNEQFF
cdr3_nt: TGTGCCAGCAGTTGGACTAGCGGGAGACCCAATGAGCAGTTCTTC

clone_size: .
j_call: TRBJ1-4
d_call: .
v_call: TRBV5-1
cdr3_aa: CASSRTATATNEKLFF
cdr3_nt: TGCGCCAGCAGCCGGACAGCAACAGCAACTAATGAAAAACTGTTTTTT

clone_size: .
j_call: TRBJ1-1
d_call: .
v_call: TRBV6-5
cdr3_aa: CASLTPGRTEAFF
cdr3_nt: TGTGCCAGCCTGACACCGGGGAGGACTGAAGCTTTCTTT

clone_size: once
j_call: TRBJ1-1
d_call: .
v_call: TRBV6-1
cdr3_aa: CASRKSSNTEAFF
cdr3_nt: TGTGCCAGCAGGAAGAGTTCGAACACTGAAGCTTTCTTT

clone_size: .
j_call: TRBJ2-1
d_call: .
v_call: TRBV28
cdr3_aa: CASRGAGSYNEQFF
cdr3_nt: TGTGCCAGCCGCGGGGCCGGTTCCTACAATGAGCAGTTCTTC

clone_size: .
j_call: TRBJ2-7
d_call: TRBD2
v_call: TRBV28
cdr3_aa: CASNRITGGGRHEQYF
cdr3_nt: TGTGCCAGCAACCGAATCACGGGAGGGGGGCGCCACGAGCAGTACTTC

clone_size: .
j_call: TRBJ1-5
d_call: .
v_call: TRBV2
cdr3_aa: CASRRVNYSNQPQHF
cdr3_nt: TGTGCCAGCAGGCGGGTTAATTATAGCAATCAGCCCCAGCATTTT

clone_size: .
j_call: TRBJ2-5
d_call: TRBD2
v_call: TRBV28
cdr3_aa: CATKGTSGRLETQYF
cdr3_nt: TGTGCCACTAAGGGGACTAGCGGGAGGCTTGAGACCCAGTACTTC

clone_size: once
j_call: TRBJ2-7
d_call: TRBD1
v_call: TRBV27
cdr3_aa: CASSSLGTGRHEQYF
cdr3_nt: TGTGCCAGCAGTTCCCTCGGGACAGGGAGACACGAGCAGTACTTC

clone_size: .
j_call: TRBJ2-1
d_call: .
v_call: TRBV1
cdr3_aa: CTSSQEQEFHNEQFF
cdr3_nt: TGCACCAGCAGCCAAGAGCAGGAATTCCACAATGAGCAGTTCTTC

clone_size: .
j_call: TRBJ2-1
d_call: TRBD1
v_call: TRBV27
cdr3_aa: CASRSDRSFQSEQFF
cdr3_nt: TGTGCCAGCAGATCGGACAGGTCGTTCCAGAGCGAGCAGTTCTTC

clone_size: many
j_call: TRBJ2-5
d_call: TRBD1
v_call: TRBV5-1
cdr3_aa: CASSLGDRDQETQYF
cdr3_nt: TGCGCCAGCAGCTTGGGGGACAGGGACCAAGAGACCCAGTACTTC

clone_size: .
j_call: TRBJ2-5
d_call: .
v_call: TRBV7-2
cdr3_aa: CASSFTGKETQYF
cdr3_nt: TGTGCCAGCAGCTTCACCGGGAAGGAGACCCAGTACTTC

clone_size: once
j_call: TRBJ2-3
d_call: .
v_call: TRBV6-5
cdr3_aa: CASSSGSVGTQYF
cdr3_nt: TGTGCCAGCAGTTCCGGGTCCGTCGGCACGCAGTATTTT

clone_size: .
j_call: TRBJ2-7
d_call: .
v_call: TRBV18
cdr3_aa: CASSPQNGLSSYEQYF
cdr3_nt: TGTGCCAGCTCACCACAGAACGGTCTAAGCTCCTACGAGCAGTACTTC

clone_size: .
j_call: TRBJ2-3
d_call: TRBD2
v_call: TRBV9
cdr3_aa: CASSASGKADTQYF
cdr3_nt: TGTGCCAGCAGCGCTAGCGGGAAGGCGGATACGCAGTATTTT

clone_size: few
j_call: TRBJ2-7
d_call: .
v_call: TRBV28
cdr3_aa: CASSSQGYNTYEQYF
cdr3_nt: TGTGCCAGCAGTTCCCAGGGATATAACACCTACGAGCAGTACTTC

clone_size: .
j_call: TRBJ2-4
d_call: TRBD2
v_call: TRBV5-1
cdr3_aa: CASSLGLAGGFKNIQYF
cdr3_nt: TGCGCCAGCAGCTTGGGACTAGCGGGAGGTTTTAAAAACATTCAGTACTTC

clone_size: .
j_call: TRBJ2-5
d_call: .
v_call: TRBV5-1
cdr3_aa: CASNPLPGAEKTQYF
cdr3_nt: TGCGCCAGCAACCCCCTCCCGGGAGCCGAGAAGACCCAGTACTTC

clone_size: .
j_call: TRBJ2-3
d_call: .
v_call: TRBV27
cdr3_aa: CASSPPGFTDTQYF
cdr3_nt: TGTGCCAGCAGTCCCCCGGGTTTCACAGATACGCAGTATTTT

clone_size: once
j_call: TRBJ2-7
d_call: .
v_call: TRBV4-2
cdr3_aa: CASSQGTGPSYEQYF
cdr3_nt: TGTGCCAGCAGCCAAGGGACCGGGCCCTCCTACGAGCAGTACTTC

clone_size: few
j_call: TRBJ1-1
d_call: .
v_call: TRBV6-1
cdr3_aa: CASWSNTEAFF
cdr3_nt: TGTGCCAGCTGGTCCAACACTGAAGCTTTCTTT

clone_size: once
j_call: TRBJ1-5
d_call: TRBD1
v_call: TRBV4-1
cdr3_aa: CASSRGTVTYSNQPQHF
cdr3_nt: TGCGCCAGCAGCCGAGGGACAGTCACTTATAGCAATCAGCCCCAGCATTTT

clone_size: .
j_call: TRBJ2-1
d_call: TRBD2
v_call: TRBV10-3
cdr3_aa: CAISVLAGENEQFF
cdr3_nt: TGTGCCATCAGTGTACTAGCGGGGGAGAATGAGCAGTTCTTC

clone_size: .
j_call: TRBJ1-5
d_call: .
v_call: TRBV6-5
cdr3_aa: CASRDLSGSNQPQHF
cdr3_nt: TGTGCCAGCAGGGACCTATCGGGGAGCAATCAGCCCCAGCATTTT

clone_size: .
j_call: TRBJ2-3
d_call: TRBD1
v_call: TRBV19
cdr3_aa: CASSTRQGLTDTQYF
cdr3_nt: TGTGCCAGTAGTACGCGACAGGGGCTCACAGATACGCAGTATTTT

clone_size: .
j_call: TRBJ1-1
d_call: .
v_call: TRBV18
cdr3_aa: CASSPPYSGANTEAFF
cdr3_nt: TGTGCCAGCTCACCACCTTACAGTGGAGCGAACACTGAAGCTTTCTTT

clone_size: .
j_call: TRBJ2-7
d_call: .
v_call: TRBV25-1
cdr3_aa: CASSESSDKGYEQYF
cdr3_nt: TGTGCCAGCAGTGAATCTTCTGATAAGGGCTACGAGCAGTACTTC

clone_size: .
j_call: TRBJ1-1
d_call: .
v_call: TRBV6-1
cdr3_aa: CASTPGGRNTEAFF
cdr3_nt: TGTGCCAGCACTCCTGGGGGGCGGAACACTGAAGCTTTCTTT